These 21 T cell receptor beta chains share one sample of origin, sequenced in a study of blood T cell repertoires in COVID-19. Assay: immunoSEQ multiplex PCR; the TCRdb copy retains only in-frame clones and omits some. The sample consists of some 73,000 clones, about 86% of them appearing once. The source material was peripheral blood. The receptors were sampled from a man older than 75 with COVID-19, enrolled during active disease.

This clone was seen once. The V gene is TRBV13, the J gene TRBJ1-6; weak D call: TRBD1 (6 bases). V shed 2 bases and J shed 8 bases, with 10 bases lying between them. The CDR3 loop spans 14 amino acids. CDR1 PRHDT and CDR2 FYEKMQ come from the germline V gene (reference sequence). CDR3 coding DNA: TGTGCCAGCAGCTTATCAGGGGAAGATTCACCCCTCCACTTT. It is translated as CASSLSGEDSPLHF. The complete variable domain, with remaining parts taken from reference TRBV13 and TRBJ1-6, reads AAGVIQSPRHLIKEKRETATLKCYPIPRHDTVYWYQQGPGQDPQFLISFYEKMQSDKGSIPDRFSAQQFSDYHSELNMSSLELGDSALYFCASSLSGEDSPLHFGNGTRLTVT.

This clone was counted once. V gene TRBV28 combines with J gene TRBJ1-4, with a possible D match to TRBD1 (6 bases). With 5 bases removed from V and 8 bases from J, the gap between germline ends came to 15 bases. Germline V gives CDR1 MDHEN, CDR2 SYDVKM. This CDR3 is built from 14 residues. CDR3 DNA: TGTGCCAGCAGTGGCTCGGGGGGCCGGGAAAAACTGTTTTTT. Translated: CASSGSGGREKLFF.

This chain joins TRBV28 and TRBJ2-1; TRBD1 matches at 8 bases. This CDR3 is 15 amino acids long. Germline CDR1 reads MDHEN; CDR2 reads SYDVKM. Trimming cost V 6 bases and J 0 bases; bases outside gene matches: 4. The CDR3 DNA reads as TGTGCCAGCAGGGACAGGGTTATCTCCTACAATGAGCAGTTCTTC. This sequence encodes CASRDRVISYNEQFF.

The chain employs TRBV6-6 and TRBJ1-5; 7 positions match TRBD1. The germline V gene encodes CDR1 MNHNY and CDR2 SVGAGI (reference sequence). There are 15 residues in the CDR3. With 7 bases clipped from V and 2 bases from J, the junction kept 8 bases outside the gene matches. As DNA, the CDR3 is TGTGCCAGCACACTCGACAGGGCGGGCAATCAGCCCCAGCATTTT. As protein: CASTLDRAGNQPQHF.

The V and J genes are TRBV6-5 and TRBJ1-3; D is unresolved. V was clipped by 5 bases and J by 4 bases, with 12 bases between them. Germline-derived CDR1 and CDR2 are MNHEY and SVGAGI. The CDR3 covers 14 residues. The CDR3 DNA follows: TGTGCCAGCAGTACAGCCTCTACCGGAAACACCATATATTTT. Translation: CASSTASTGNTIYF.

The sample holds a few counts of this clone. Additional DNA sequences in this sample encode the identical CDR3. The chain uses TRBV6-6 and TRBJ2-7, with a possible D match to TRBD1 (6 bases). CDR1 is MNHNY, CDR2 SVGAGI, per germline (reference sequence). Trimming took off 9 bases at V and 0 bases at J, with 18 bases between the two ends. The CDR3 totals 15 residues. CDR3 region: CASSPRGSVSYEQYF. The CDR3 region has the DNA TGTGCCAGTTCCCCGAGGGGGTCGGTCTCCTACGAGCAGTACTTC.

The V gene is TRBV5-8, the J gene TRBJ1-2; tentative D call: TRBD1 (5 bases). The CDR3 has 12 residues. Germline CDR1 and CDR2: SGHTS and YDEGEE. V was clipped by 3 bases and J by 5 bases, with 8 bases between them. The CDR3 spells CASSSTVYGYTF. The CDR3 region has the DNA TGTGCCAGCAGCTCGACAGTTTATGGCTACACCTTC.

This chain links TRBV6-5 with TRBJ2-3; D is unclear. The CDR3 contains 15 residues. CDR1 and CDR2 from the germline V gene are MNHEY and SVGAGI. The ends were cut back, 2 bases at V and 1 base at J, with 10 bases in the middle. The CDR3 spells CASSYAGARTDTQYF. Written as DNA, the CDR3 is TGTGCCAGCAGTTACGCTGGAGCCCGCACAGATACGCAGTATTTT.

This clone came up a few times. The V and J genes are TRBV6-5 and TRBJ1-1, with 9 bases lining up with TRBD1. This CDR3 spans 14 amino acids. Germline trimming cut 7 bases from V and 7 bases from J; bases unmatched to any gene: 10. CDR1 and CDR2 (germline): MNHEY, SVGAGI. The CDR3 region is CASNHRDRDLEAFF. CDR3 nucleotides: TGTGCCAGCAATCACCGGGACAGGGATCTTGAAGCTTTCTTT.

The chain combines TRBV7-3 with TRBJ2-3, with 8 bases identical to TRBD2. Germline CDR1 SGHTA, CDR2 FQGTGA. This CDR3 spans 15 amino acids. The ends lost 5 bases at V and 2 bases at J; junction bases unmatched: 6. CDR3 protein: CASSPGGGDTDTQYF. The CDR3 DNA is TGTGCCAGCAGCCCGGGAGGGGGGGACACAGATACGCAGTATTTT.

V is TRBV5-4 and J is TRBJ2-5, with a weak D call TRBD2 (5 bases). This CDR3 is 15 amino acids long. Germline V lookup: CDR1 SGHNT, CDR2 YYREEE (reference sequence). Trimming left V 4 bases short and J 5 bases short, with 18 bases between. The CDR3 DNA sequence: TGTGCCAGCAGCGACCGGACTTCTGGGGTGGAGACCCAGTACTTC. It yields the protein CASSDRTSGVETQYF.

The V gene is TRBV7-9, the J gene TRBJ1-5; possible D gene TRBD1, 6 bases. The CDR3 has 15 residues. From germline, CDR1 is SEHNR and CDR2 FQNEAQ (reference sequence). V was pared by 2 bases and J by 5 bases, with 13 bases between. Here the CDR3 DNA reads TGTGCCAGCAGCTTAACAGGGTATAACGATCAGCCCCAGCATTTT. Amino acid sequence: CASSLTGYNDQPQHF. Full variable domain (missing parts from reference TRBV7-9 and TRBJ1-5): DTGVSQNPRHKITKRGQNVTFRCDPISEHNRLYWYRQTLGQGPEFLTYFQNEAQLEKSRLLSDRFSAERPKGSFSTLEIQRTEQGDSAMYLCASSLTGYNDQPQHFGDGTRLSIL.

The chain has TRBV19 and TRBJ2-5; 7 bases are a match to TRBD1. V was clipped by 10 bases and J by 4 bases; unmatched bases: 12. The length of the CDR3 is 14 residues. Per germline, CDR1 LNHDA and CDR2 SQIVND (reference sequence). The CDR3 reads CATKTSQGRETQYF. DNA for the CDR3: TGTGCCACCAAGACGTCACAGGGGCGAGAGACCCAGTACTTC.

This chain links TRBV7-2 with TRBJ1-2; D gene unclear. CDR1 is SGHTA, CDR2 FQGNSA, per germline. The V end lost 6 bases, the J end lost 2 bases, and 10 bases lay between the germline ends. The CDR3 consists of 13 residues. This CDR3 reads CASSREGNYGYTF. CDR3 bases: TGTGCCAGCAGTCGGGAGGGAAACTATGGCTACACCTTC. The complete variable domain, with remaining parts taken from reference TRBV7-2 and TRBJ1-2, reads GAGVSQSPSNKVTEKGKDVELRCDPISGHTALYWYRQSLGQGLEFLIYFQGNSAPDKSGLPSDRFSAERTGGSVSTLTIQRTQQEDSAVYLCASSREGNYGYTFGSGTRLTVV.

The chain combines TRBV6-2 or TRBV6-3 with TRBJ1-5, with 8 bases lining up with TRBD1. Per germline, CDR1 MNHEY and CDR2 SVGEGT. This CDR3 has 16 residues. V dropped 5 bases and J dropped 4; count of bases not matched to a gene: 10. The CDR3 nucleotides are TGTGCCAGCAGTCCCAGGGTGACAGGGGATAATCAGCCCCAGCATTTT. It is translated as CASSPRVTGDNQPQHF.

J is TRBJ2-3 and V is TRBV4-2, with a tentative D call TRBD2 (5 bases). Germline lookup yields CDR1 LGHNA and CDR2 YNFKEQ. The CDR3 is 16 residues long. The V and J ends lost 0 bases and 6 bases respectively, with 16 bases between them. Here the CDR3 DNA reads TGTGCCAGCAGCCAAGAAGGAACAACCATAGCGGATACGCAGTATTTT. Its protein product is CASSQEGTTIADTQYF.

The rearrangement joins TRBV7-3 to TRBJ1-6; 8 nucleotides align to TRBD1. The J segment lost 9 bases and the V segment lost 5 bases, leaving 6 bases of the junction unmatched. The CDR3 covers 14 residues. From germline, CDR1 is SGHTA and CDR2 FQGTGA. This chain's CDR3 is CASSAGTGGSPLHF. In DNA form, the CDR3 reads TGTGCCAGCAGCGCCGGGACAGGCGGTTCACCCCTCCACTTT. The full variable domain, completed using reference TRBV7-3 and TRBJ1-6, is GAGVSQTPSNKVTEKGKYVELRCDPISGHTALYWYRQSLGQGPEFLIYFQGTGAADDSGLPNDRFFAVRPEGSVSTLKIQRTERGDSAVYLCASSAGTGGSPLHFGNGTRLTVT.

The chain carries TRBV7-9 and TRBJ1-6; D unresolved. Germline V gives CDR1 SEHNR, CDR2 FQNEAQ (reference sequence). V lost 5 bases and J lost 11, with 7 bases in between. The CDR3 contains 11 residues. The CDR3 coding sequence is TGTGCCAGCAGCCCTCTTACACCCCTCCACTTT. The encoded protein is CASSPLTPLHF.

This chain connects TRBV18 to TRBJ1-1, with a weak D call TRBD1 (5 bases). Germline values: CDR1 KGHSH, CDR2 LQKENI. Trimming removed 3 bases at V and 2 bases at J, with 19 bases between. The CDR3 contains 17 residues. The CDR3, as DNA: TGTGCCAGCTCACCGAGGGTCCCGCTGGGGGGAAACACTGAAGCTTTCTTT. Protein: CASSPRVPLGGNTEAFF.

For this clone: One end of the junction is discordant with germline, which a read error may explain. The V gene is TRBV9, the J gene TRBJ2-5, with 9 bases lining up with TRBD1. The DNA end lines up better with TRBJ2-7; the J call may be wrong. The CDR3 is 16 residues long. Germline V gives CDR1 SGDLS, CDR2 YYNGEE. The CDR3 DNA reads TGTGCCAGCAGCGTAGGGGGGACAGGGTTCTCCCACGAGCAGTACTTC. This sequence encodes CASSVGGTGFSHEQYF.

This clone was recorded only once. CDR3 sequence: CASSFGGQANTGELFF. CDR3 DNA: TGTGCCAGCAGTTTCGGGGGACAGGCGAACACCGGGGAGCTGTTTTTT. This chain connects TRBV5-4 to TRBJ2-2, with 8 bases that match TRBD1. Germline V lookup: CDR1 SGHNT, CDR2 YYREEE (reference sequence). This CDR3 comprises 16 residues. Trimming took 5 bases from V and 0 from J; bases not matched to a gene: 6.